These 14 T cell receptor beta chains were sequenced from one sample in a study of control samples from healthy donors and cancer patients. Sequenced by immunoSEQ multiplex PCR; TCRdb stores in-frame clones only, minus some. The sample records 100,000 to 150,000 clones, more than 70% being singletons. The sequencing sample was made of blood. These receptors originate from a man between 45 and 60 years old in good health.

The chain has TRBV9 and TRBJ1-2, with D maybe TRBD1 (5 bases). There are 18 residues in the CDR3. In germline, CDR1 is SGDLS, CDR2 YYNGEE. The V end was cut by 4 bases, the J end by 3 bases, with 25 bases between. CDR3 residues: CASSNNRGGLKRDYGYTF. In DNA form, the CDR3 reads TGTGCCAGCAGCAACAATCGGGGGGGACTCAAACGGGACTATGGCTACACCTTC.

The chain's CDR3 is CASSQVETNTEAFF. The CDR3 region has the DNA TGCGCCAGCAGCCAAGTTGAAACGAACACTGAAGCTTTCTTT. V and J are TRBV4-1 and TRBJ1-1; D remains ambiguous. The CDR3 has 14 residues. Germline-derived CDR1 and CDR2 are MGHRA and YSYEKL. V dropped 1 base and J dropped 1 base, with 7 bases sitting between them.

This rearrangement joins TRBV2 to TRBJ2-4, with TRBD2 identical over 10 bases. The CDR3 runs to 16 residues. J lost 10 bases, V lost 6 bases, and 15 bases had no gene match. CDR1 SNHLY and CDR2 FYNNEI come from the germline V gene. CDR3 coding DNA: TGTGCCAGCAGCTACGCCGCTAGCGGGGGCCCCAGAATTCAGTACTTC. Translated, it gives CASSYAASGGPRIQYF. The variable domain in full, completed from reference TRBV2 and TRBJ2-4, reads EPEVTQTPSHQVTQMGQEVILRCVPISNHLYFYWYRQILGQKVEFLVSFYNNEISEKSEIFDDQFSVERPDGSNFTLKIRSTKLEDSAMYFCASSYAASGGPRIQYFGAGTRLSVL.

The CDR3 loop is CASSRTGEANEKLFF. CDR3 nucleotides: TGTGCCAGTAGTAGGACAGGGGAGGCTAATGAAAAACTGTTTTTT. V usage is TRBV19 and J usage is TRBJ1-4; the match to TRBD1 covers 9 bases. The CDR3 loop spans 15 amino acids. J gave up 3 bases and V 4 bases, and 3 bases lay outside the gene matches. The germline V gene encodes CDR1 LNHDA and CDR2 SQIVND (reference sequence). Based on the CDR3 plus reference TRBV19 and TRBJ1-4, the full variable domain is DGGITQSPKYLFRKEGQNVTLSCEQNLNHDAMYWYRQDPGQGLRLIYYSQIVNDFQKGDIAEGYSVSREKKESFPLTVTSAQKNPTAFYLCASSRTGEANEKLFFGSGTQLSVL.

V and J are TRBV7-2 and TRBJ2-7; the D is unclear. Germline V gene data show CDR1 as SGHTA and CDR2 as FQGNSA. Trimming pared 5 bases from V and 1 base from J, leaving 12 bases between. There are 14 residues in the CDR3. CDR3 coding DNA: TGTGCCAGCAGCCCCCGGACGCTTTCCTACGAGCAGTACTTC. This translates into CASSPRTLSYEQYF.

As DNA, the CDR3 is TGCAGTGCTAGTGAGGTCCGGAACAGACTAGCCAAAAACATTCAGTACTTC. It encodes CSASEVRNRLAKNIQYF. This rearrangement joins TRBV20-1 to TRBJ2-4, with unresolved D. Germline V gene sequence: CDR1 DFQATT, CDR2 SNEGSKA (reference sequence). CDR3 length: 17 amino acids. Trimming took 3 bases from V and 0 from J, leaving 18 bases between them.

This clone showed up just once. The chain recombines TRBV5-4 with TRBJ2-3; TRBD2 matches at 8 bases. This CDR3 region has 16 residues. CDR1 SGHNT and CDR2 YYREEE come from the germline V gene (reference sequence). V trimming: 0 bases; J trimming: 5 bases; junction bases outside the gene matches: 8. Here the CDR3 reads CASSLGGSGGGDTQYF. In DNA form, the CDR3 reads TGTGCCAGCAGCTTGGGGGGGAGCGGGGGTGGAGATACGCAGTATTTT.

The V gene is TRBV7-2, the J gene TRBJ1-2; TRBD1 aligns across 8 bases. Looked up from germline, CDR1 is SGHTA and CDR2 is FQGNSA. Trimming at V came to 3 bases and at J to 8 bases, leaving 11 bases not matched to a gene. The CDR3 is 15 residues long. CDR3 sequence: CASSFPGQGRGGYTF. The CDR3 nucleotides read TGTGCCAGCAGCTTCCCAGGACAGGGTAGAGGAGGCTACACCTTC.

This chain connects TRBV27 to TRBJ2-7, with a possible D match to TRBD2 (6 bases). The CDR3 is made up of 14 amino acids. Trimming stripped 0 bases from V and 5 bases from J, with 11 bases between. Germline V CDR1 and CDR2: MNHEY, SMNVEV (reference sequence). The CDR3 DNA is TGTGCCAGCAGTTTATCAGGAGGGGAGGACGAGCAGTACTTC. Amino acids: CASSLSGGEDEQYF.

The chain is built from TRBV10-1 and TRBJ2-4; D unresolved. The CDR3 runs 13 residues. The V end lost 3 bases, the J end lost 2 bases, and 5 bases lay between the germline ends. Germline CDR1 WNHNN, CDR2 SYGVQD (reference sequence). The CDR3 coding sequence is TGCGCCAGCAGTGACAGGACCAAAAACATTCAGTACTTC. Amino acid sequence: CASSDRTKNIQYF.

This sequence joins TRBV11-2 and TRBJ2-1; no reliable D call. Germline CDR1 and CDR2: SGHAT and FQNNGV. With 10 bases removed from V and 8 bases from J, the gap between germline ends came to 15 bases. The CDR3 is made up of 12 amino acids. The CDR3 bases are TGTGCCACTTCGGGCCACCGGGATGAGCAGTTCTTC. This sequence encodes CATSGHRDEQFF.

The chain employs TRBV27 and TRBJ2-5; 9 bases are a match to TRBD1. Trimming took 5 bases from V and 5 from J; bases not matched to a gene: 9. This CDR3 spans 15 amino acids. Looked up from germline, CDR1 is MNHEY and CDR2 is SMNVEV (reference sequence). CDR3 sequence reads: CASSPWTGARETQYF. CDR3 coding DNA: TGTGCCAGCAGTCCCTGGACAGGGGCCCGGGAGACCCAGTACTTC.

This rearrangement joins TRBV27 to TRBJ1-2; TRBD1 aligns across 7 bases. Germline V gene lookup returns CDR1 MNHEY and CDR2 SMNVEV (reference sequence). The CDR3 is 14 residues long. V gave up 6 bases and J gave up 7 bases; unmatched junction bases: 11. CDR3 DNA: TGTGCCAGCAGATGGGCAGGGGGAGAAGGTGGCTACACCTTC. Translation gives CASRWAGGEGGYTF.

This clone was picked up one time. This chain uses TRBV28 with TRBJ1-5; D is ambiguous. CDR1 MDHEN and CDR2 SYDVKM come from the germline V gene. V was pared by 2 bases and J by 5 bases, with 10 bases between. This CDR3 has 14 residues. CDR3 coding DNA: TGTGCCAGCAGTTTAGGCAGCGGCCATCAGCCCCAGCATTTT. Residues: CASSLGSGHQPQHF.